The rows below give T cell receptor beta chains drawn from one sample of a study of CD8 T cells in ankylosing spondylitis. One entry per CDR3 protein results from TCRdb running MiXCR on the 5' RACE reads. The sample consists of around 250,000 distinct CDR3 sequences, about 10% of them appearing once. The sample was blood, either unsorted or a sorted T cell fraction (not recorded which). Source of these receptors: a male donor with ankylosing spondylitis or in good health (not recorded which). CDR3s include the opening cysteine and the closing phenylalanine or tryptophan.

j_call,v_call,cdr3_aa
TRBJ2-7,TRBV6-6,CASTGLDNYEQYF
TRBJ1-2,TRBV10-1,CASSESVGGGYTF
TRBJ1-1,TRBV12-3/TRBV12-4,CASSLGALGTEAFF
TRBJ1-5,TRBV6-1,CASSPRSQYYSNQPQHF
TRBJ1-3,TRBV18,CASSPRHDSGNTIYF
TRBJ2-1,TRBV20-1,CSAAGGGNEQFF
TRBJ2-1,TRBV6-4,CASSATSGLSYNEQFF
TRBJ2-3,TRBV15,CATSPHGTSSTDTQYF
TRBJ2-2,TRBV20-1,CSARRTGGLLGELFF
TRBJ1-5,TRBV29-1,CSAGGSNQPQHF
TRBJ2-7,TRBV15,CATSPRRFLEQYF
TRBJ1-5,TRBV2,CASTRQGLGPQHF
TRBJ2-1,TRBV20-1,CSALTSGGDNEQFF
TRBJ2-1,TRBV11-1,CASSFLAGSYNEQFF
TRBJ2-7,TRBV4-1,CASSPGLGGEQYF